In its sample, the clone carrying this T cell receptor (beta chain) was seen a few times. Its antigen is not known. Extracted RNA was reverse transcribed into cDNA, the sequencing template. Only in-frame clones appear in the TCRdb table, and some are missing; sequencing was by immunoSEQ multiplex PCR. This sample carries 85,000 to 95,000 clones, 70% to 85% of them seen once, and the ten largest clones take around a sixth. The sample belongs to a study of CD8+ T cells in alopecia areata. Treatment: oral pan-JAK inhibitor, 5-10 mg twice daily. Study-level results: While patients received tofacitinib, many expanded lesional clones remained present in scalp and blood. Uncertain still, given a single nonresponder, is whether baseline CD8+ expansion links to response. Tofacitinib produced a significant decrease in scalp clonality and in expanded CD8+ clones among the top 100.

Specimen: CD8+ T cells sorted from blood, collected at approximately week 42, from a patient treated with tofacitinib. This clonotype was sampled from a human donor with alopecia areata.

This CDR3 reads CSVEGHTPSTDTQYF. In DNA, the CDR3 is TGCAGCGTTGAGGGCCACACACCTAGCACAGATACGCAGTATTTT. The V call is TRBV29-1, the J call TRBJ2-3; the D is unclear. The CDR3 has 15 amino acids. Trimming removed 3 bases from V and 0 bases from J, with 13 bases in between. The germline V gene has CDR1 SQVTM and CDR2 ANQGSEA.